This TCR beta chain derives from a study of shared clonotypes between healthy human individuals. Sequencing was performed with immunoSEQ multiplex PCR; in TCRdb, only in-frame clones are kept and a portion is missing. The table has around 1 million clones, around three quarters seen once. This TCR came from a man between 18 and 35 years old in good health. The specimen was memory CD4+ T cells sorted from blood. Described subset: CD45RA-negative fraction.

The CDR3 protein is CASRRDLTAGELFF. The CDR3 DNA reads as TGTGCCAGCCGCCGGGACCTTACGGCCGGGGAGCTGTTTTTT. This chain joins TRBV2 and TRBJ2-2; D tentatively fits TRBD1 or TRBD2 (5 bases each). V was shortened by 8 bases and J by 6 bases, with 16 bases between the two germline ends. There are 14 residues in the CDR3. CDR1 is SNHLY, CDR2 FYNNEI, per germline.